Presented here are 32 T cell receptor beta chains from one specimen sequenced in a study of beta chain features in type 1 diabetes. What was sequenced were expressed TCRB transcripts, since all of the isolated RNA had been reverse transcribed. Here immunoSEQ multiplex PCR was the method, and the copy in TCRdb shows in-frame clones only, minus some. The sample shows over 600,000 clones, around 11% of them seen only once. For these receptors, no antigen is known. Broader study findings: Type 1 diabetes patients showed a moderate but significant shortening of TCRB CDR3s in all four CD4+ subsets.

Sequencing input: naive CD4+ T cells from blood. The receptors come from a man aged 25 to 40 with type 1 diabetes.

The chain's CDR3 is CASSYRQRGEELFF. For the CDR3, the DNA is TGTGCCAGCAGTTACCGGCAAAGGGGAGAAGAACTGTTTTTT. The genes are TRBV6-5 and TRBJ1-4, with D tentatively TRBD1 (5 bases). Per the germline V gene, CDR1 is MNHEY and CDR2 is SVGAGI. Trimming left V 2 bases short and J 12 bases short, with 16 bases between. This CDR3 is built from 14 residues.

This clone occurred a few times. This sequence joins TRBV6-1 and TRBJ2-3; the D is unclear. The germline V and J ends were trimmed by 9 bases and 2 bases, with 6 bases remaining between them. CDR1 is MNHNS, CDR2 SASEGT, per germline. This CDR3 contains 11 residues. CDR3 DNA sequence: TGTGCCAGTACTAACACAGATACGCAGTATTTT. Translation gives CASTNTDTQYF.

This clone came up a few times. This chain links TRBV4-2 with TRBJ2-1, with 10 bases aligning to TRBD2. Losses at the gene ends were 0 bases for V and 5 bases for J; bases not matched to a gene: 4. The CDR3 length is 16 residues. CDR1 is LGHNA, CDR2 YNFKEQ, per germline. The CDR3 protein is CASSQEGLAINNEQFF. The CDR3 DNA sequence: TGTGCCAGCAGCCAAGAGGGACTAGCGATTAACAATGAGCAGTTCTTC.

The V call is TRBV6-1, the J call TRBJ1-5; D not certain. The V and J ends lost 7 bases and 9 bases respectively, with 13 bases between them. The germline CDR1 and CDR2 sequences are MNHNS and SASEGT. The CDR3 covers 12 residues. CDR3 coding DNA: TGTGCCAGCAAAGGCGGCTCGGGGCCCCAGCATTTT. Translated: CASKGGSGPQHF.

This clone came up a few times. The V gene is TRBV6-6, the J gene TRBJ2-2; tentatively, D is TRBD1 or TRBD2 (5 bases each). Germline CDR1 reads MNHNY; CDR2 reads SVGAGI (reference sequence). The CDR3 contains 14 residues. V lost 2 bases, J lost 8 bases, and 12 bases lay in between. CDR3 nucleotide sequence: TGTGCCAGCAGTTACAATGGGGGATCAGGGGAGCTGTTTTTT. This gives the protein CASSYNGGSGELFF.

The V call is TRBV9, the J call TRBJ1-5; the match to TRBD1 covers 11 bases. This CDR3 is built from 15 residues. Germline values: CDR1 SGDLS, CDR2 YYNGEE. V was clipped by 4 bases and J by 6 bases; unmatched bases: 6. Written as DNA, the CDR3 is TGTGCCAGCAGCCCAGGACAGGGGGCATTTCAGCCCCAGCATTTT. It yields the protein CASSPGQGAFQPQHF. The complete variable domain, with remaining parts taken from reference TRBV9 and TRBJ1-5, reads DSGVTQTPKHLITATGQRVTLRCSPRSGDLSVYWYQQSLDQGLQFLIQYYNGEERAKGNILERFSAQQFPDLHSELNLSSLELGDSALYFCASSPGQGAFQPQHFGDGTRLSIL.

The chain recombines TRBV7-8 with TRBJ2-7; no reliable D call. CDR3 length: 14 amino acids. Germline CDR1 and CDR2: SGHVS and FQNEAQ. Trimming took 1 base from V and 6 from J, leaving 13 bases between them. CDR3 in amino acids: CASSLEGRFAEQYF. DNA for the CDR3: TGTGCCAGCAGCTTAGAAGGCAGGTTTGCCGAGCAGTACTTC.

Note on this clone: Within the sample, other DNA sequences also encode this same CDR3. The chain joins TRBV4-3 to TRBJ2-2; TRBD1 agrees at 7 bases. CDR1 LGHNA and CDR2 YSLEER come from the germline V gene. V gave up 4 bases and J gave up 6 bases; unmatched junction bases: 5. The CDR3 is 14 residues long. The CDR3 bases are TGCGCCAGCAGCCCTCAGACAGGGCCCGGGGAGCTGTTTTTT. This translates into CASSPQTGPGELFF.

The CDR3 region has the DNA TGTGCCACCAGTCCTGACAGGGTTCAAGAGACCCAGTACTTC. As protein: CATSPDRVQETQYF. This chain uses TRBV15 with TRBJ2-5; 7 bases align to TRBD1. The J segment lost 2 bases and the V segment lost 6 bases, leaving 6 bases of the junction unmatched. CDR1 and CDR2 (germline): LNHNV, YYDKDF (reference sequence). This CDR3 has 14 amino acids. The full variable domain, its missing parts supplied by reference TRBV15 and TRBJ2-5, is DAMVIQNPRYQVTQFGKPVTLSCSQTLNHNVMYWYQQKSSQAPKLLFHYYDKDFNNEADTPDNFQSRRPNTSFCFLDIRSPGLGDTAMYLCATSPDRVQETQYFGPGTRLLVL.

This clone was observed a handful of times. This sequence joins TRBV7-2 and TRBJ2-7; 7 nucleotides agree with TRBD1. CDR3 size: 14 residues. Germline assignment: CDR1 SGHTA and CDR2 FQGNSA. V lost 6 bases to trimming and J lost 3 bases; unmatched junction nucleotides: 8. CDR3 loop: CASRVRTGGYEQYF. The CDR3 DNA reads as TGTGCCAGCAGGGTTCGGACAGGCGGCTACGAGCAGTACTTC.

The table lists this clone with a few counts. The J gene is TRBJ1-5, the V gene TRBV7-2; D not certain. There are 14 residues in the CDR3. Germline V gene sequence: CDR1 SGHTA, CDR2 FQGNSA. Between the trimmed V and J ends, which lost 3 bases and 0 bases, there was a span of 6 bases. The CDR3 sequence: CASSFMNSNQPQHF. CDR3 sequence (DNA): TGTGCCAGCAGCTTCATGAATAGCAATCAGCCCCAGCATTTT.

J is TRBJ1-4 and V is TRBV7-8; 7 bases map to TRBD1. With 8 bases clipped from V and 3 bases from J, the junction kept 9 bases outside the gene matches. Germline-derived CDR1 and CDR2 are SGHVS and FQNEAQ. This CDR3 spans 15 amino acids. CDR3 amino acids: CASGLLTGSNEKLFF. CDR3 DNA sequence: TGTGCCAGCGGACTTCTGACAGGGTCTAATGAAAAACTGTTTTTT.

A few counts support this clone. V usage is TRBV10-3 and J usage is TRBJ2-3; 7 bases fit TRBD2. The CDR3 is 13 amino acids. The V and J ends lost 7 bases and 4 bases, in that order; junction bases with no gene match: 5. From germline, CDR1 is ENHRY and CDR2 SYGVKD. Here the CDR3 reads CAITRGGADTQYF. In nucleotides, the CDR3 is TGTGCCATCACCCGCGGGGGTGCAGATACGCAGTATTTT.

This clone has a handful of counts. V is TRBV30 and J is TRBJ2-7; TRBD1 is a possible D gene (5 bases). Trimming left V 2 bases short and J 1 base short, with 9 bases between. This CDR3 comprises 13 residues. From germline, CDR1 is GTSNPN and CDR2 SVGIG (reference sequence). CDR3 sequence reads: CAWSRAGSYEQYF. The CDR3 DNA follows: TGTGCCTGGAGTCGGGCAGGGTCCTACGAGCAGTACTTC.

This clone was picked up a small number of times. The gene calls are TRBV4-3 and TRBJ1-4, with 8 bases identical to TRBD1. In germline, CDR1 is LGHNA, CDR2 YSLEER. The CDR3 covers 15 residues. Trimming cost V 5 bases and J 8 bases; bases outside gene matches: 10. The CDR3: CASSGGQGSREKLFF. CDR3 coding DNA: TGCGCCAGCAGCGGCGGACAGGGAAGTCGGGAAAAACTGTTTTTT.

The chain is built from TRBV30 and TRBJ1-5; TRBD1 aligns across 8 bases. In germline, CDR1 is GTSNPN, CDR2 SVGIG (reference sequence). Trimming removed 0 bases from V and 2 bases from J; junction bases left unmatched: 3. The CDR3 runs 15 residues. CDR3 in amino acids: CAWSVKTGGNQPQHF. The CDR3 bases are TGTGCCTGGAGTGTAAAGACAGGGGGCAATCAGCCCCAGCATTTT.

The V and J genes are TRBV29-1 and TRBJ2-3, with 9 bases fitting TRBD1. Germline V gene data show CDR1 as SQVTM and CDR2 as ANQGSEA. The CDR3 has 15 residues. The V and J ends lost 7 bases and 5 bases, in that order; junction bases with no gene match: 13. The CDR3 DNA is TGCAGCGGGCTACCGGGACAGGGAATCGGAGATACGCAGTATTTT. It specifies CSGLPGQGIGDTQYF.

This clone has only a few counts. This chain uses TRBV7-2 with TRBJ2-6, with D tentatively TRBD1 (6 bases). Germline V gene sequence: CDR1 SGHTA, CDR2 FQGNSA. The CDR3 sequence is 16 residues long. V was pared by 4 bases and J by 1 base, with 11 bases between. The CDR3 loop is CASSSIQGSGANVLTF. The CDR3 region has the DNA TGTGCCAGCAGCTCGATACAGGGATCTGGGGCCAACGTCCTGACTTTC.

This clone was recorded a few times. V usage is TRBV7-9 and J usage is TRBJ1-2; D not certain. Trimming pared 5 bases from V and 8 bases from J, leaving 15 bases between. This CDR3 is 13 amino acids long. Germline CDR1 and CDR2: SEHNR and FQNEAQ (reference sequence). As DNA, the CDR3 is TGTGCCAGCAGCCGGACGGGGTCTGGGGGCTACACCTTC. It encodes CASSRTGSGGYTF.

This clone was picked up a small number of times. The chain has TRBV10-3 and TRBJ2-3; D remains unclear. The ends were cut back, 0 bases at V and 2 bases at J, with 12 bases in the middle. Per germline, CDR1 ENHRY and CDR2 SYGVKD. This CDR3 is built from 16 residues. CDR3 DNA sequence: TGTGCCATCAGTGAGTCCGCCCAAAGAACCACAGATACGCAGTATTTT. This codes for CAISESAQRTTDTQYF.

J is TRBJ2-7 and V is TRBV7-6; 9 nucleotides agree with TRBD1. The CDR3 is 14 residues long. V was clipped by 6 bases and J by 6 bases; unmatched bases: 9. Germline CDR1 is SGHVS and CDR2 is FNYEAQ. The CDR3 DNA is TGTGCCAGCAGACAAGGACAGGGGTTGGGCGAGCAGTACTTC. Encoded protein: CASRQGQGLGEQYF.

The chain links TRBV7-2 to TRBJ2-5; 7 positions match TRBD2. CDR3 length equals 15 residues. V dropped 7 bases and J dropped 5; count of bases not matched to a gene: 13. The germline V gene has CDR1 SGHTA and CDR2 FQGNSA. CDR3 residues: CASTLAGLGGETQYF. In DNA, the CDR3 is TGTGCCAGCACCTTGGCCGGATTGGGGGGGGAGACCCAGTACTTC.

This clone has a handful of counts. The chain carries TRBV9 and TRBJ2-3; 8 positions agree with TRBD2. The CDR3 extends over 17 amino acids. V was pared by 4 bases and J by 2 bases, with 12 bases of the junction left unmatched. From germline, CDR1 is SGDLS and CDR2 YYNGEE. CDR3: CASSPRGSGVPTDTQYF. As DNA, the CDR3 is TGTGCCAGCAGCCCCCGGGGTAGCGGGGTCCCCACAGATACGCAGTATTTT.

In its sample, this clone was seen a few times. The CDR3 loop is CASSLRQDSGNTIYF. The CDR3, as DNA: TGCGCCAGCAGCTTGCGACAGGACTCTGGAAACACCATATATTTT. The chain couples TRBV5-1 to TRBJ1-3; D possibly corresponds to TRBD1 (6 bases). In germline, CDR1 is SGHRS, CDR2 YFSETQ. The CDR3 consists of 15 residues. The germline V and J ends were trimmed by 1 base and 0 bases, with 8 bases remaining between them.

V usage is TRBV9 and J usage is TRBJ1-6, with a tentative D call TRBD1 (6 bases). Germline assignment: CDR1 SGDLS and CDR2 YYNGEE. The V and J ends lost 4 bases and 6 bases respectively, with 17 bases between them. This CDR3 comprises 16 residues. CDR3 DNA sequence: TGTGCCAGCAGCAAGAGGGGGGATAATAGTAATTCACCCCTCCACTTT. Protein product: CASSKRGDNSNSPLHF.

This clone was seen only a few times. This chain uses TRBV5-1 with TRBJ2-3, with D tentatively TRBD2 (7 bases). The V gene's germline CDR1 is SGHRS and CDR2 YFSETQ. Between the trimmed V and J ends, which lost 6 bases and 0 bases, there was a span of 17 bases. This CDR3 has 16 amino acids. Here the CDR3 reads CASTIGGERSTDTQYF. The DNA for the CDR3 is TGCGCCAGCACAATAGGGGGGGAGCGTAGCACAGATACGCAGTATTTT. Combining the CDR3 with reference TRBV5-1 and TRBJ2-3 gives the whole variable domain KAGVTQTPRYLIKTRGQQVTLSCSPISGHRSVSWYQQTPGQGLQFLFEYFSETQRNKGNFPGRFSGRQFSNSRSEMNVSTLELGDSALYLCASTIGGERSTDTQYFGPGTRLTVL.

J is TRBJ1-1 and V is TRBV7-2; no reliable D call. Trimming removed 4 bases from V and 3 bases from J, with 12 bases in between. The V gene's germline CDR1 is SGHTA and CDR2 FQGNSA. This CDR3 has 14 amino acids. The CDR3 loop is CASSSTSGYTEAFF. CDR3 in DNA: TGTGCCAGCAGCTCCACCTCGGGGTACACTGAAGCTTTCTTT.

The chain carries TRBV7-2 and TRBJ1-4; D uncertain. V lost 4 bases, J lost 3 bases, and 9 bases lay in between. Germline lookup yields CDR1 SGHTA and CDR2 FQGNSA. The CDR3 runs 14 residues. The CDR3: CASSWSLSNEKLFF. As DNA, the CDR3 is TGTGCCAGCAGCTGGTCCTTATCTAATGAAAAACTGTTTTTT. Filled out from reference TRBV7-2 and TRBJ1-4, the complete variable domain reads GAGVSQSPSNKVTEKGKDVELRCDPISGHTALYWYRQSLGQGLEFLIYFQGNSAPDKSGLPSDRFSAERTGGSVSTLTIQRTQQEDSAVYLCASSWSLSNEKLFFGSGTQLSVL.

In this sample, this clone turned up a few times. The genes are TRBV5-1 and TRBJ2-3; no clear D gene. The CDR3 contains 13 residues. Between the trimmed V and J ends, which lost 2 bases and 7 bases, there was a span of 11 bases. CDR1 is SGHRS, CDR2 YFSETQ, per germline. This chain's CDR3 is CASSLEVRNTQYF. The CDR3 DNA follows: TGCGCCAGCAGCTTAGAGGTTCGAAATACGCAGTATTTT.

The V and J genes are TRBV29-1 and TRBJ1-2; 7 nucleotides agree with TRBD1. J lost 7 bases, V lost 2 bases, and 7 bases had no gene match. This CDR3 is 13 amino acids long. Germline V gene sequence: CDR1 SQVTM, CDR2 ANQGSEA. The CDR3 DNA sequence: TGCAGCGTTGAATGGTACAGGGGATCTGGCTACACCTTC. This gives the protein CSVEWYRGSGYTF.

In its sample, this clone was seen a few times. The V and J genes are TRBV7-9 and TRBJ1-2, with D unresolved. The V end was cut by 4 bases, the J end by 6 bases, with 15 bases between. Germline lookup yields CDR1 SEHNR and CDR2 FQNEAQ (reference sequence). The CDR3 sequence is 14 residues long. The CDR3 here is CASSSWEPWDGYTF. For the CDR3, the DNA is TGTGCCAGCAGCTCCTGGGAGCCTTGGGATGGCTACACCTTC.

The CDR3 here is CASSSRQGANTGELFF. CDR3 sequence (DNA): TGTGCCAGCAGCTCCCGACAGGGCGCGAACACCGGGGAGCTGTTTTTT. The gene calls are TRBV13 and TRBJ2-2; 7 bases map to TRBD1. Germline V gives CDR1 PRHDT, CDR2 FYEKMQ (reference sequence). The CDR3 loop spans 16 amino acids. V shed 4 bases, J shed 0 bases, and the junction held 5 bases outside the gene matches.